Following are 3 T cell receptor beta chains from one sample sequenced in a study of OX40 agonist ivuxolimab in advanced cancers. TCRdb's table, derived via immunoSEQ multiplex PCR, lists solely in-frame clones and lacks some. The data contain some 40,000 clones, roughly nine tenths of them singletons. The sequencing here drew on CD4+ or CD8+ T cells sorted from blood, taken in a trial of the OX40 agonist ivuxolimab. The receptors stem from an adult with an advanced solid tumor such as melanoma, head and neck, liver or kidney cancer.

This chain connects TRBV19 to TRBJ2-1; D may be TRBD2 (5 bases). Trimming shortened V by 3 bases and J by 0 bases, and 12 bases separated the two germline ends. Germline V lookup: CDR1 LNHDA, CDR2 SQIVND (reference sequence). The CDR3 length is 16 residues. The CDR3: CASSILGSASYNEQFF. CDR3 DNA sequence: TGTGCCAGTAGTATCTTGGGGAGTGCCTCCTACAATGAGCAGTTCTTC.

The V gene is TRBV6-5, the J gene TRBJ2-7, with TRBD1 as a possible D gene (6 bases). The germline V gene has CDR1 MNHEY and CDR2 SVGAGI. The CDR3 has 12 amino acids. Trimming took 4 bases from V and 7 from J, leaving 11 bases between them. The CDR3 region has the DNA TGTGCCAGCAGTTCCACAGGGCATGAGCAGTACTTC. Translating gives CASSSTGHEQYF.

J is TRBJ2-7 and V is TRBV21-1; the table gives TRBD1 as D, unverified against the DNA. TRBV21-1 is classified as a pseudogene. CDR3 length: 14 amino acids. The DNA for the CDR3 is TGTGCCAGCAGCAAAAAAAGGGGCACCTACGAGCAGTACTTC. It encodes CASSKKRGTYEQYF.